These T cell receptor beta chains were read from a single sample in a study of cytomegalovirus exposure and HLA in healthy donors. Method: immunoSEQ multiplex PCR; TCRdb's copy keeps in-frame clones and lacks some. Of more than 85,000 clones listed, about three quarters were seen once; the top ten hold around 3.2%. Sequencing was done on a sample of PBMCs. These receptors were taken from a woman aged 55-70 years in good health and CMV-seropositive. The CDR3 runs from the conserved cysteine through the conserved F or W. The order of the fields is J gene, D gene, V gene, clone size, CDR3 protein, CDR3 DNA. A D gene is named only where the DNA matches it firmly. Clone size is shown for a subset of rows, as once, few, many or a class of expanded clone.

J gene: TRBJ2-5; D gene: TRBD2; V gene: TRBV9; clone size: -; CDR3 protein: CASSVTPRAGGETQYF; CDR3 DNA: TGTGCCAGCAGCGTAACCCCCAGGGCCGGGGGGGAGACCCAGTACTTC
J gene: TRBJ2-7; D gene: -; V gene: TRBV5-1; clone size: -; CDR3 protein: CASSYQKQAGEQYF; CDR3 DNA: TGCGCCAGCAGTTACCAGAAGCAGGCGGGGGAGCAGTACTTC
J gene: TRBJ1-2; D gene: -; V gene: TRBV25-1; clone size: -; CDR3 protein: CASSGRMGGYTF; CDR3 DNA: TGTGCCAGCAGTGGGAGGATGGGTGGCTACACCTTC
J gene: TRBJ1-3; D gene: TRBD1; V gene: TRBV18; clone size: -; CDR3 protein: CASSPSPGGSGNTIYF; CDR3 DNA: TGTGCCAGCTCACCTTCTCCAGGGGGCTCCGGAAACACCATATATTTT
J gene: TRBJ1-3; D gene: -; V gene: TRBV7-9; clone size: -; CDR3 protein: CASSPRGRGYGNTIYF; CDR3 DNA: TGTGCCAGCAGCCCGCGGGGGAGGGGGTACGGAAACACCATATATTTT
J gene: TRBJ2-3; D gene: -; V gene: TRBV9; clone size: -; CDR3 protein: CASSVVHQDTQYF; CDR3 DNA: TGTGCCAGCAGCGTAGTCCATCAGGATACGCAGTATTTT
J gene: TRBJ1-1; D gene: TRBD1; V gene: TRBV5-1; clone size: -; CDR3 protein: CASSSWDRGVTEAFF; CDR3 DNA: TGCGCCAGCAGCTCTTGGGACAGGGGCGTCACTGAAGCTTTCTTT
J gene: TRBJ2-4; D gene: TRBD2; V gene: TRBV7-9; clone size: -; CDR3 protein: CASSLGASGNYIQYF; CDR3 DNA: TGTGCCAGCAGCTTAGGGGCTAGCGGGAATTACATTCAGTACTTC
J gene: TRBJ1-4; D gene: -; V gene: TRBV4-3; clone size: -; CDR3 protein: CASSQSRDIDEKLFF; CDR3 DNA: TGCGCCAGCAGCCAGTCCCGGGACATTGATGAAAAACTGTTTTTT
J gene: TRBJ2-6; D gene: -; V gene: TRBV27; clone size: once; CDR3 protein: CASSLSERGNVLTF; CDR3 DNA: TGTGCCAGCAGTTTATCGGAAAGAGGCAACGTCCTGACTTTC
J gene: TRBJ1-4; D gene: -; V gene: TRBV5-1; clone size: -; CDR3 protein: CASSLRGGWEKLFF; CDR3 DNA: TGCGCCAGCAGCTTGAGGGGGGGCTGGGAAAAACTGTTTTTT
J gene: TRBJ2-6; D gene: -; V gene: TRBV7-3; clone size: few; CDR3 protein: CASSLTPGRAPGANVLTF; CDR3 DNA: TGTGCCAGCAGCTTAACCCCGGGCAGGGCGCCTGGGGCCAACGTCCTGACTTTC
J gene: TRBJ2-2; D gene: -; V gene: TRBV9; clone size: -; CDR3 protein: CASSVTGNTGELFF; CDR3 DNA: TGTGCCAGCAGCGTTACAGGGAACACCGGGGAGCTGTTTTTT
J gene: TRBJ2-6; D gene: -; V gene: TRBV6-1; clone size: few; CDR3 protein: CATDGGSGANVLTF; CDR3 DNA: TGTGCTACAGACGGGGGTTCTGGGGCCAACGTCCTGACTTTC
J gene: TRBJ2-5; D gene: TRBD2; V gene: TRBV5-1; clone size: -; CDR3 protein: CASSSTSGRETQYF; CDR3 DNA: TGCGCCAGCAGCTCGACTAGCGGGAGAGAGACCCAGTACTTC
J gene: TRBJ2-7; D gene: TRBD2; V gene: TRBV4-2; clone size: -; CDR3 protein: CASSPSLGTRSSYEQYF; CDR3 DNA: TGTGCCAGCAGCCCATCCCTGGGGACTAGGAGCTCCTACGAGCAGTACTTC
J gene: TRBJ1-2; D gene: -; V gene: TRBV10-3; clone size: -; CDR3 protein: CAISEGQGIGYTF; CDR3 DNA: TGTGCCATCAGTGAGGGTCAGGGGATCGGCTACACCTTC
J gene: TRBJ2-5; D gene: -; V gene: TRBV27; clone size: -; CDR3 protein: CASSLSRVQETQYF; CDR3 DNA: TGTGCCAGCAGTTTAAGTCGGGTTCAAGAGACCCAGTACTTC